This paragraph reports one T cell receptor (beta chain). V dropped 0 bases and J dropped 8 bases, with 11 bases sitting between them. In germline, CDR1 is SGDLS, CDR2 YYNGEE. This CDR3 is 14 amino acids long. The data are from a study of shared clonotypes between healthy human individuals. The data were produced by immunoSEQ multiplex PCR, yet TCRdb's version contains in-frame clones alone and is incomplete. The data show some 1.5 million clones, roughly 98% seen once. The genes are TRBV9 and TRBJ1-4; D uncertain. This TCR was sampled from a man younger than 40 in good health. The sequencing sample was made of naive CD4+ T cells sorted from blood. Subset defined: CD45RA+ positively selected. Written as DNA, the CDR3 is TGTGCCAGCAGCGTAGCACCTTTAGGGGAAAAACTGTTTTTT. The encoded protein is CASSVAPLGEKLFF. The variable domain in full, completed from reference TRBV9 and TRBJ1-4, reads DSGVTQTPKHLITATGQRVTLRCSPRSGDLSVYWYQQSLDQGLQFLIQYYNGEERAKGNILERFSAQQFPDLHSELNLSSLELGDSALYFCASSVAPLGEKLFFGSGTQLSVL.